This T cell receptor (beta chain) is from a study of cytomegalovirus exposure and HLA in healthy donors. Overall study results and limits: In an earlier analysis, most TCR beta V segments were productive about 87% or about 30% of the time. The study labeled 180 or so TCR beta chains cytomegalovirus-associated.

PCR primers comprised 60 Vbeta and 13 Jbeta primers. Assay: immunoSEQ multiplex PCR; the TCRdb copy retains only in-frame clones and omits some. Here the sample spans roughly 150,000 clones, approximately 80% being singletons. V shed 2 bases and J shed 5 bases, with 8 bases lying between them. CDR1 and CDR2 from the germline V gene are SGHRS and YFSETQ. The CDR3 has 12 amino acids. In its sample, this clone was seen once. Its matching antigen is unknown. The chain carries TRBV5-1 and TRBJ2-7; the D gene is possibly TRBD1 (6 bases). The sample comprised PBMCs. This clonotype originated in a woman aged 40 to 50 in good health and CMV-seronegative. CDR3 nucleotides: TGCGCCAGCAGCTTACAGGGAGACGAGCAGTACTTC. Translation gives CASSLQGDEQYF.